The clone carrying this T cell receptor beta chain was observed a few times. Its antigen is still unknown. These data belong to a study of shared clonotypes between healthy human individuals. Across the study: The study used three CD4 naive, three CD4 memory, two CD8 naive and one CD8 memory plate per donor. Findings and caveats of the study: Naive subsets generally exceeded memory subsets in estimated richness. The generation probabilities recorded for non-shared clonotypes fell below those of clonotypes shared by all four donors.

This CDR3 has 13 residues. With 5 bases removed from V and 6 bases from J, the gap between germline ends came to 13 bases. Germline CDR1 reads SGHTA; CDR2 reads FQGNSA. The assay was immunoSEQ multiplex PCR, and TCRdb's table has in-frame clones only and misses some. The data contain over 700,000 clones, 72% of them singletons. The specimen was memory CD4+ T cells sorted from blood. As for subset: CD45RA-negative fraction. The receptor was isolated from a woman in her 30s in good health. This rearrangement joins TRBV7-2 to TRBJ1-1; possible D gene TRBD1, 5 bases. The CDR3: CASSARDVSEAFF. CDR3 nucleotides: TGTGCCAGCAGCGCTAGGGACGTGTCTGAAGCTTTCTTT.